This TCR beta chain was retrieved from a study of shared clonotypes between healthy human individuals. The germline gives CDR1 LNHDA, CDR2 SQIVND (reference sequence). The CDR3 is made up of 15 amino acids. V shed 7 bases and J shed 0 bases, with 13 bases lying between them. The method was immunoSEQ multiplex PCR; TCRdb's version includes in-frame clones alone and lacks a portion of them. Here the sample spans over 2 million clones, 85% to 95% being singletons. The TCR comes from a man younger than 35 in good health. Sequenced input: naive CD4+ T cells sorted from blood. This sample's subset: CD45RA+ positively selected. The rearrangement uses TRBV19 and TRBJ1-5, with D uncertain. DNA for the CDR3: TGTGCCAGTACCATACCCCAAGCTAGCAATCAGCCCCAGCATTTT. Translated, it gives CASTIPQASNQPQHF.